These 27 T cell receptor beta chains share one sample of origin, sequenced in a study of blood T cells in healthy people across ages. Then a second PCR, running roughly 6 to 11 cycles, was carried out with a sample-barcoded 5' primer and a J-beta primer mix. TCRdb passed the 5' RACE reads through MiXCR, listing each CDR3 protein once. This sample has 1.4 million or so distinct CDR3 sequences, with less than 45% found just once. Material: blood. The receptors were sampled from a woman between 18 and 29 years old in good health.

This rearrangement joins TRBV12-3 or TRBV12-4 to TRBJ2-2; D uncertain. V lost 6 bases to trimming and J lost 5 bases, with 13 bases between them. The CDR3 has 14 residues. The CDR3 sequence is CASRLNNPTGELFF. In DNA, the CDR3 is TGTGCCAGCAGGCTCAACAATCCTACCGGGGAGCTGTTTTTT.

This clonotype has only a few counts. The V call is TRBV2, the J call TRBJ2-2; 7 bases fit TRBD2. The CDR3 has 11 amino acids. The trim removed 7 bases at V and 7 bases at J, leaving 0 bases unmatched. Germline V gene sequence: CDR1 SNHLY, CDR2 FYNNEI. The DNA for the CDR3 is TGTGCCAGCACTAGCGGCGGGGAGCTGTTTTTT. Its protein product is CASTSGGELFF. The full variable domain, rest sourced from reference TRBV2 and TRBJ2-2, is EPEVTQTPSHQVTQMGQEVILRCVPISNHLYFYWYRQILGQKVEFLVSFYNNEISEKSEIFDDQFSVERPDGSNFTLKIRSTKLEDSAMYFCASTSGGELFFGEGSRLTVL.

The gene calls are TRBV2 and TRBJ2-7; D not resolved. V gave up 0 bases and J gave up 5 bases, with 8 bases separating them. This CDR3 is built from 13 residues. CDR1 is SNHLY and CDR2 is FYNNEI in the germline V gene. The CDR3 here is CASSEAGSHEQYF. CDR3 nucleotides: TGTGCCAGCAGTGAAGCTGGAAGCCACGAGCAGTACTTC.

This clonotype was seen more than once but under ten times. This chain uses TRBV10-3 with TRBJ2-7; D may be TRBD1 (6 bases). The CDR3 spans 13 residues. Trimming left V 7 bases short and J 5 bases short, with 15 bases between. Germline V lookup: CDR1 ENHRY, CDR2 SYGVKD. CDR3 amino acids: CAITKQGFDEQYF. CDR3 in DNA: TGTGCCATCACTAAACAGGGTTTCGACGAGCAGTACTTC.

The genes are TRBV6-2 or TRBV6-3 and TRBJ1-5; a weak D match, TRBD1 (5 bases). Germline CDR1 and CDR2: MNHEY and SVGEGT. Between the trimmed V and J ends, which lost 4 bases and 1 base, there was a span of 11 bases. The CDR3 has 15 residues. As DNA, the CDR3 is TGTGCCAGCAGTTTTTTGGGGGTGAGCAATCAGCCCCAGCATTTT. This sequence encodes CASSFLGVSNQPQHF.

This clonotype has more than one count but fewer than ten. This sequence joins TRBV27 and TRBJ1-5, with 7 bases identical to TRBD1. Trimming at V came to 5 bases and at J to 5 bases, leaving 9 bases not matched to a gene. The germline V gene has CDR1 MNHEY and CDR2 SMNVEV (reference sequence). This CDR3 has 15 residues. DNA for the CDR3: TGTGCCAGCAGTCTTACAGGACAGGCTTATCAGCCCCAGCATTTT. Its translation: CASSLTGQAYQPQHF.

The V and J genes are TRBV7-2 and TRBJ2-4; D is perhaps TRBD2 (6 bases). V was trimmed by 5 bases and J by 15 bases, leaving 17 bases between them. CDR1 SGHTA and CDR2 FQGNSA come from the germline V gene. The CDR3 has 12 residues. The CDR3 region is CASSALRDFSYF. In DNA, the CDR3 is TGTGCCAGCAGCGCACTCCGGGACTTTTCGTACTTC.

The chain employs TRBV5-1 and TRBJ2-5, with TRBD2 matching 11 bases. V was pared by 3 bases and J by 5 bases, with 9 bases of the junction left unmatched. Germline V gene lookup returns CDR1 SGHRS and CDR2 YFSETQ. The CDR3 is made up of 16 amino acids. CDR3: CASSSSSGTSGETQYF. CDR3 DNA: TGCGCCAGCAGCTCAAGTTCGGGGACTAGCGGCGAGACCCAGTACTTC.

Only a few counts were recorded for this clonotype. This sequence joins TRBV28 and TRBJ2-7; a possible D gene is TRBD1 (5 bases). Trimming stripped 0 bases from V and 2 bases from J, with 11 bases between. This CDR3 is 15 amino acids long. Germline assignment: CDR1 MDHEN and CDR2 SYDVKM. The CDR3 coding sequence is TGTGCCAGCAGTTTATGGGACATGGGTACCTACGAGCAGTACTTC. Amino acids: CASSLWDMGTYEQYF. The variable domain in full, with the rest retrieved from reference TRBV28 and TRBJ2-7, is DVKVTQSSRYLVKRTGEKVFLECVQDMDHENMFWYRQDPGLGLRLIYFSYDVKMKEKGDIPEGYSVSREKKERFSLILESASTNQTSMYLCASSLWDMGTYEQYFGPGTRLTVT.

This clonotype turned up a few times. The chain recombines TRBV3-1 with TRBJ2-1; 7 nucleotides align to TRBD2. Germline V gene data show CDR1 as LGHDT and CDR2 as YNNKEL (reference sequence). The CDR3 runs to 16 residues. With 0 bases clipped from V and 4 bases from J, the junction kept 6 bases outside the gene matches. The CDR3 here is CASSQEGGVKYNEQFF. As DNA, the CDR3 is TGTGCCAGCAGCCAAGAGGGAGGGGTGAAGTACAATGAGCAGTTCTTC.

The chain uses TRBV27 and TRBJ2-7; 13 bases line up with TRBD2. With V trimmed by 5 bases and J by 5 bases, 6 bases remained unmatched. There are 15 residues in the CDR3. CDR1 is MNHEY, CDR2 SMNVEV, per germline (reference sequence). CDR3 amino acids: CASSPGLAGTNEQYF. Here the CDR3 DNA reads TGTGCCAGCAGTCCGGGACTAGCGGGAACCAACGAGCAGTACTTC.

The chain couples TRBV25-1 to TRBJ2-3; D uncertain. Germline assignment: CDR1 MGHDK and CDR2 SYGVNS. Trimming stripped 3 bases from V and 0 bases from J, with 7 bases between. There are 14 residues in the CDR3. CDR3 sequence: CASSDPRSTDTQYF. The CDR3 DNA sequence: TGTGCCAGCAGTGACCCGAGAAGCACAGATACGCAGTATTTT.

The J gene is TRBJ2-1, the V gene TRBV6-2 or TRBV6-3, with D tentatively TRBD1 (6 bases). Trimming shortened V by 3 bases and J by 7 bases, and 28 bases separated the two germline ends. The germline gives CDR1 MNHEY, CDR2 SVGEGT. This CDR3 contains 19 residues. In DNA, the CDR3 is TGTGCCAGCAGTTATAGACGTGAACAGGGTGCCGTCGTGAGGAATGAGCAGTTCTTC. Encoded protein: CASSYRREQGAVVRNEQFF.

As for this clonotype: At one end, the junction sequence differs from germline, possibly due to a read error. This sequence joins TRBV5-6 and TRBJ2-4; TRBD2 agrees at 9 bases. Germline-derived CDR1 and CDR2 are SGHDT and YYEEEE. The CDR3 contains 16 residues. The CDR3 DNA is TGTGCTAGCAGCTTGGATATAGCGGGGGTCAAAAACATTCAGTACTTC. It yields the protein CASSLDIAGVKNIQYF.

About this clonotype: A read error may account for a junction end that differs from germline. The chain couples TRBV6-5 to TRBJ1-1; no clear D. Germline values: CDR1 MNHEY, CDR2 SVGAGI. This CDR3 is 17 amino acids long. The DNA for the CDR3 is TGTGCCAACAGTTCCCAGACAACACTTAGATCGAACACTGAAGCTTTCTTT. Translating it yields CANSSQTTLRSNTEAFF.

This clonotype has just one count. The gene calls are TRBV20-1 and TRBJ1-5; 7 nucleotides line up with TRBD1. V shed 3 bases and J 0 bases; nucleotides not matched to a gene: 11. The germline CDR1 and CDR2 sequences are DFQATT and SNEGSKA (reference sequence). The CDR3 runs 17 residues. CDR3 region: CSARGTGAGYSNQPQHF. The CDR3 DNA reads TGCAGTGCTAGGGGTACAGGGGCGGGTTATAGCAATCAGCCCCAGCATTTT.

V usage is TRBV6-2 or TRBV6-3 and J usage is TRBJ2-3; D is perhaps TRBD1 (6 bases). V gave up 2 bases and J gave up 1 base, with 25 bases separating them. The CDR3 loop spans 20 amino acids. Germline CDR1 is MNHEY and CDR2 is SVGEGT. CDR3 region: CASSYTHREIPSSRTDTQYF. The CDR3 nucleotides are TGTGCCAGCAGTTACACCCACAGGGAGATACCTTCTAGTCGCACAGATACGCAGTATTTT.

V is TRBV4-1 and J is TRBJ1-1, with D possibly being TRBD1 (6 bases). The CDR3 has 15 amino acids. V was clipped by 1 base and J by 5 bases, with 14 bases between them. Germline values: CDR1 MGHRA, CDR2 YSYEKL. The CDR3 here is CASSQVTGMGTEAFF. CDR3 DNA sequence: TGCGCCAGCAGCCAAGTTACAGGGATGGGGACTGAAGCTTTCTTT.

The chain is built from TRBV4-3 and TRBJ2-3; D call uncertain. CDR3 size: 15 residues. Germline assignment: CDR1 LGHNA and CDR2 YSLEER. The V gene lost 0 bases and the J gene lost 0 bases, with 7 bases spanning the gap. The CDR3 DNA follows: TGCGCCAGCAGCCAAGAGAAGGCTAGCACAGATACGCAGTATTTT. Its translation: CASSQEKASTDTQYF.

V is TRBV12-3 or TRBV12-4 and J is TRBJ2-4; D gene ambiguous. The CDR3 spans 12 residues. Trimming cost V 6 bases and J 7 bases, with 10 bases left between them. In nucleotides, the CDR3 is TGTGCCAGCAGCCATGAAGGGAACATTCAGTACTTC. Its translation: CASSHEGNIQYF.

The genes are TRBV4-1 and TRBJ1-2; D call uncertain. This CDR3 region has 16 residues. The V end lost 1 base, the J end lost 0 bases, and 12 bases lay between the germline ends. The V gene's germline CDR1 is MGHRA and CDR2 YSYEKL. CDR3 sequence: CASSQVFRETNYGYTF. CDR3 DNA sequence: TGCGCCAGCAGCCAAGTTTTCCGGGAAACTAACTATGGCTACACCTTC.

The rearrangement joins TRBV4-3 to TRBJ2-7; 11 positions agree with TRBD2. V shed 1 base, J shed 0 bases, and the junction held 5 bases outside the gene matches. CDR1 is LGHNA, CDR2 YSLEER, per germline. CDR3 length: 17 residues. The CDR3: CASSQVTGTSGSYEQYF. In DNA, the CDR3 is TGCGCCAGCAGCCAAGTGACCGGGACTAGCGGCTCCTACGAGCAGTACTTC.

This clonotype was counted a few times. The chain carries TRBV7-6 and TRBJ2-4, with D perhaps TRBD2 (6 bases). The end of the DNA is better explained by TRBJ2-7, so the J call may be wrong. There are 13 residues in the CDR3. CDR1 SGHVS and CDR2 FNYEAQ come from the germline V gene. DNA for the CDR3: TGTGCCAGCACACTCGCGGAGGGCTACGAGCAGTACTTC. It is translated as CASTLAEGYEQYF.

The chain has TRBV20-1 and TRBJ2-1; tentatively, D is TRBD1 or TRBD2 (6 bases each). This CDR3 spans 15 amino acids. Trimming stripped 6 bases from V and 4 bases from J, with 19 bases between. Germline CDR1 reads DFQATT; CDR2 reads SNEGSKA (reference sequence). This CDR3 reads CSALGGGTEYNEQFF. For the CDR3, the DNA is TGCAGTGCATTGGGGGGCGGGACCGAATACAATGAGCAGTTCTTC.

V usage is TRBV3-1 and J usage is TRBJ1-5; D gene ambiguous. CDR3 size: 13 residues. V dropped 4 bases and J dropped 4 bases, with 8 bases sitting between them. Germline loops: CDR1 LGHDT, CDR2 YNNKEL (reference sequence). The CDR3 DNA is TGTGCCAGCAGCCCCTTTAGGAATCAGCCCCAGCATTTT. Protein sequence: CASSPFRNQPQHF.

The J gene is TRBJ2-3, the V gene TRBV27; D is undetermined. Germline V gives CDR1 MNHEY, CDR2 SMNVEV (reference sequence). This CDR3 has 16 amino acids. Trimming removed 6 bases from V and 2 bases from J, with 18 bases in between. The CDR3 region is CASRGLVRTFTDTQYF. For the CDR3, the DNA is TGTGCCAGCAGGGGTTTGGTTAGAACATTCACAGATACGCAGTATTTT.

J is TRBJ1-1 and V is TRBV7-2; the D gene is possibly TRBD1 (6 bases). There are 13 residues in the CDR3. V dropped 0 bases and J dropped 7 bases, with 9 bases sitting between them. Germline V gene data show CDR1 as SGHTA and CDR2 as FQGNSA. CDR3 sequence reads: CASSLAPDSEAFF. The CDR3 DNA reads as TGTGCCAGCAGCTTAGCCCCGGACAGTGAAGCTTTCTTT.